The present TCR beta chain was sequenced within a study of beta chain features in type 1 diabetes. Only one heparinised blood draw was taken per donor, and its volume averaged about 116 mL. CDR3 size: 14 residues. Per the germline V gene, CDR1 is SGHDT and CDR2 is YYEEEE. V gave up 4 bases and J gave up 3 bases, with 13 bases separating them. This clone was counted a few times. Its antigen is unidentified. Expressed TCRB transcripts were sequenced because the isolated RNA had all been reverse transcribed beforehand. Assay used: immunoSEQ multiplex PCR; TCRdb lists only in-frame clones, some missing. This sample has 600,000 to 700,000 clones; roughly 12% occur once, and the top ten carry around 0.12%. Study-level findings and limits: For patients, the naive, central memory and Treg TCRB repertoires appeared more alike than for healthy donors. A cDNA-based sequencing approach could over-represent cells with high TCR expression. Shortening that was moderate but significant affected the TCRB CDR3s of Type 1 diabetes patients in all four CD4+ subsets. HLA influence on TCRB rearrangement stayed unresolved here.

This clonotype was sampled from a man aged 25-45 years with type 1 diabetes. The sample taken for sequencing was naive CD4+ T cells from blood. The chain joins TRBV5-6 to TRBJ1-1; maybe TRBD1 (5 bases). CDR3 sequence: CASSPLGVHTEAFF. The CDR3 coding sequence is TGTGCCAGCAGCCCCTTAGGGGTTCACACTGAAGCTTTCTTT.